The clone carrying this T cell receptor beta chain has just a few counts. No antigen is known for it. V was trimmed by 4 bases and J by 6 bases, leaving 12 bases between them. The CDR3 totals 14 residues. Germline V gene sequence: CDR1 SGHTA, CDR2 FQGTGA. This entry comes from a study of T cells in Graves' hyperthyroidism and ophthalmopathy. General study points: Among thyroid clonotypes expanded above 0.001, most also appeared in blood.

RNA transcripts provided the source from which TCR beta CDR3 regions were amplified. When the TCR CDR3 underwent first-round RT-PCR, the HTBI primer set was used. TCRdb fed the multiplex PCR reads into MiXCR, producing one record per CDR3 protein. The sample comprises roughly 800,000 distinct CDR3 sequences, roughly 37% of which are singletons, and approximately 8.7% rests with the top ten. The sequenced sample consisted of blood. This rearrangement joins TRBV7-3 to TRBJ2-2, with D unclear. The TCR comes from a man aged 18 to 29 with Graves' hyperthyroidism. The CDR3 reads CASSSSPRAGELFF. CDR3 nucleotide sequence: TGTGCCAGCAGCTCGTCCCCCCGGGCCGGGGAGCTGTTTTTT.